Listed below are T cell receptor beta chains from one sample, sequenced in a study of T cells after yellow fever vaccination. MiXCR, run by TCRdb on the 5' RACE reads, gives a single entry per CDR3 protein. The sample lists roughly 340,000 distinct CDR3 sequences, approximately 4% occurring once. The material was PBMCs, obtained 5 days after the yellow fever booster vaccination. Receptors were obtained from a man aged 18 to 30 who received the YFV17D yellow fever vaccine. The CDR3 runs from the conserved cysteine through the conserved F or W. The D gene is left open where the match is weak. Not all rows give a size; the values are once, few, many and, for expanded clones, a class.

CASSRYSEGLNTGELFF	TGTGCCAGCAGCCGCTACTCCGAGGGGCTTAACACCGGGGAGCTGTTTTTT	17	TRBV7-6	many	TRBJ2-2	.
CAWEPGTNQPQHF	TGTGCCTGGGAGCCTGGGACAAATCAGCCCCAGCATTTT	13	TRBV30	few	TRBJ1-5	.
CASSQDLPGVYGYTF	TGTGCCAGCAGCCAAGATCTTCCAGGGGTCTATGGCTACACCTTC	15	TRBV4-2	.	TRBJ1-2	.
CASSTGLAVNTGELFF	TGTGCCAGCAGCACCGGACTAGCCGTGAACACCGGGGAGCTGTTTTTT	16	TRBV11-1	.	TRBJ2-2	TRBD2
CASSYWQKNIQYF	TGTGCCAGCAGTTACTGGCAGAAAAACATTCAGTACTTC	13	TRBV6-2/TRBV6-3	.	TRBJ2-4	.
CASSQAGVGTEAFF	TGTGCCAGCAGCCAAGCGGGGGTTGGCACTGAAGCTTTCTTT	14	TRBV4-2	.	TRBJ1-1	.
CASSYSNPPGWVMNTEAFF	TGTGCCAGCAGTTACTCGAATCCCCCAGGGTGGGTAATGAACACTGAAGCTTTCTTT	19	TRBV6-5	many	TRBJ1-1	.
CASSDPSDRRDTQYF	TGTGCCAGCAGTGACCCCTCGGACAGGAGAGATACGCAGTATTTT	15	TRBV2	few	TRBJ2-3	TRBD1
CASSRNSYEQYF	TGCGCCAGCAGCCGCAATTCCTACGAGCAGTACTTC	12	TRBV5-1	many	TRBJ2-7	.
CASSSTVPYEQYF	TGCGCCAGCAGCTCGACAGTCCCCTACGAGCAGTACTTC	13	TRBV5-1	many	TRBJ2-7	.
CASSYVRTGGYGYTF	TGTGCCAGCAGTTACGTAAGGACAGGGGGCTATGGCTACACCTTC	15	TRBV6-6	many	TRBJ1-2	TRBD1
CASSQARGPYNSPLHF	TGTGCCAGCAGCCAAGCCAGGGGACCTTATAATTCACCCCTCCACTTT	16	TRBV14	few	TRBJ1-6	.
CASSEEDRPNQPQHF	TGTGCCAGCAGCGAAGAGGACAGGCCCAATCAGCCCCAGCATTTT	15	TRBV4-2	.	TRBJ1-5	TRBD1
CASSQDAGPDTF	TGCGCCAGCAGCCAAGATGCAGGGCCTGACACCTTC	12	TRBV4-1	few	TRBJ1-2	.
CASSPGTARNQPQHF	TGTGCCAGCAGCCCGGGGACGGCTCGCAATCAGCCCCAGCATTTT	15	TRBV7-2	few	TRBJ1-5	.
CASRYQEGNTEAFF	TGTGCCAGCAGATACCAGGAGGGGAACACTGAAGCTTTCTTT	14	TRBV6-5	many	TRBJ1-1	.
CASSLSYQPQHF	TGTGCCAGCAGTTTATCGTATCAGCCCCAGCATTTT	12	TRBV12-3/TRBV12-4	.	TRBJ1-5	.
CSAGEVSYEQYF	TGCAGCGCCGGGGAGGTCAGCTACGAGCAGTACTTC	12	TRBV29-1	.	TRBJ2-7	.
CASSSRLSSYNEQFF	TGCGCCAGCAGCTCCCGCCTCAGCTCCTACAATGAGCAGTTCTTC	15	TRBV5-1	many	TRBJ2-1	.
CASSQVAGYSYEQYF	TGCGCCAGCAGCCAAGTGGCAGGGTACTCCTACGAGCAGTACTTC	15	TRBV4-3	many	TRBJ2-7	.
CASSLTAPKSYNSPLHF	TGCGCCAGCAGCTTGACGGCCCCCAAGTCCTATAATTCACCCCTCCACTTT	17	TRBV5-1	many	TRBJ1-6	.
CASSLAVVGGRAEAFF	TGCGCCAGCAGCTTGGCCGTAGTTGGGGGTAGGGCTGAAGCTTTCTTT	16	TRBV5-1	.	TRBJ1-1	.
CASSYSHPRRQETQYF	TGTGCCAGCAGTTACTCGCACCCACGGAGGCAAGAGACCCAGTACTTC	16	TRBV6-6	many	TRBJ2-5	.
CASSPRTAYSNQPQHF	TGTGCCAGCAGTCCTAGGACAGCATATAGCAATCAGCCCCAGCATTTT	16	TRBV12-3/TRBV12-4	.	TRBJ1-5	.
CASSRDRWNTEAFF	TGCGCCAGCAGCCGGGACAGGTGGAACACTGAAGCTTTCTTT	14	TRBV5-1	many	TRBJ1-1	TRBD1
CASSSQTGGRFF	TGTGCCAGCAGTTCCCAAACAGGGGGCCGGTTCTTC	12	TRBV27	.	TRBJ2-1	TRBD1
CASSSEESYGYTF	TGTGCCAGCTCGTCAGAGGAGTCCTATGGCTACACCTTC	13	TRBV18	few	TRBJ1-2	.
CATSRGLGPQETQYF	TGTGCCACCAGCAGAGGCTTGGGCCCACAAGAGACCCAGTACTTC	15	TRBV15	many	TRBJ2-5	.
CASSLGDSSTDTKYF	TGCGCCAGCAGCTTGGGAGATAGCAGCACAGATACGAAGTATTTT	15	TRBV5-1	.	TRBJ2-3	.
CSAMTPTSLGDTQYF	TGCAGCGCAATGACGCCAACTAGCCTAGGAGATACGCAGTATTTT	15	TRBV29-1	many	TRBJ2-3	.
CSARGGGLSYNSPLHF	TGCAGTGCCCGCGGAGGGGGGCTTTCCTATAATTCACCCCTCCACTTT	16	TRBV20-1	.	TRBJ1-6	.
CASSPGPGQISTGELFF	TGTGCCAGCAGCCCTGGTCCCGGACAAATCTCCACCGGGGAGCTGTTTTTT	17	TRBV7-2	many	TRBJ2-2	.
CASSPIAGGTYNEQFF	TGCGCCAGCAGCCCTATCGCCGGGGGGACCTACAATGAGCAGTTCTTC	16	TRBV5-1	many	TRBJ2-1	TRBD2
CASSFTGGDNEKLFF	TGTGCCAGCAGCTTTACAGGGGGAGATAATGAAAAACTGTTTTTT	15	TRBV11-2	few	TRBJ1-4	TRBD1
CASSLYGDVGSPLHF	TGTGCCAGCAGCTTATACGGGGATGTGGGTTCACCCCTCCACTTT	15	TRBV7-2	many	TRBJ1-6	.
CASSTGQGWDGELFF	TGTGCCAGCAGTACGGGACAGGGGTGGGACGGGGAGCTGTTTTTT	15	TRBV12-3/TRBV12-4	few	TRBJ2-2	TRBD1
CASSPPGQRIQPQHF	TGTGCCAGCTCACCACCCGGACAGCGAATCCAGCCCCAGCATTTT	15	TRBV18	few	TRBJ1-5	.
CAISPARTGELFF	TGTGCCATCAGCCCCGCCCGGACCGGGGAGCTGTTTTTT	13	TRBV10-3	few	TRBJ2-2	.
CATSRGRENTGELFF	TGTGCCACCAGCAGAGGACGCGAGAACACCGGGGAGCTGTTTTTT	15	TRBV15	many	TRBJ2-2	.
CASSHLTGVGSNEQFF	TGTGCCAGCAGCCACCTGACAGGTGTGGGATCCAATGAGCAGTTCTTC	16	TRBV12-3/TRBV12-4	few	TRBJ2-1	.
CASSPSSAVTEAFF	TGTGCCAGCAGCCCATCCTCAGCGGTCACTGAAGCTTTCTTT	14	TRBV7-8	many	TRBJ1-1	.
CASSYPSGQPYEQYF	TGTGCCAGCAGTTACCCCTCGGGACAACCCTACGAGCAGTACTTC	15	TRBV6-6	.	TRBJ2-7	.
CASSVPRTGALGYTF	TGTGCCAGCAGCGTACCCCGTACAGGGGCCCTAGGCTACACCTTC	15	TRBV9	.	TRBJ1-2	TRBD1